This T cell receptor (beta chain) derives from a study of OX40 agonist ivuxolimab in advanced cancers. Profiled with immunoSEQ multiplex PCR; TCRdb holds only in-frame clones, not every one. The table shows approximately 76,000 clones, with roughly 85% occurring only once. J lost 7 bases, V lost 5 bases, and 9 bases had no gene match. Germline V gene sequence: CDR1 SGHAT, CDR2 FQNNGV. The CDR3 is 16 amino acids. Sequenced material: CD4+ or CD8+ T cells sorted from blood, taken in a trial of the OX40 agonist ivuxolimab. This chain uses TRBV11-2 with TRBJ2-1, with 12 bases that match TRBD2. The receptor comes from an adult with an advanced solid tumor such as melanoma, head and neck, liver or kidney cancer. The CDR3 protein is CASSRFLAGGHNEQFF. CDR3 DNA: TGTGCCAGCAGCCGATTCCTAGCGGGGGGGCATAATGAGCAGTTCTTC. Using reference TRBV11-2 and TRBJ2-1 for the parts outside the CDR3, the full variable domain is EAGVAQSPRYKIIEKRQSVAFWCNPISGHATLYWYQQILGQGPKLLIQFQNNGVVDDSQLPKDRFSAERLKGVDSTLKIQPAKLEDSAVYLCASSRFLAGGHNEQFFGPGTRLTVL.